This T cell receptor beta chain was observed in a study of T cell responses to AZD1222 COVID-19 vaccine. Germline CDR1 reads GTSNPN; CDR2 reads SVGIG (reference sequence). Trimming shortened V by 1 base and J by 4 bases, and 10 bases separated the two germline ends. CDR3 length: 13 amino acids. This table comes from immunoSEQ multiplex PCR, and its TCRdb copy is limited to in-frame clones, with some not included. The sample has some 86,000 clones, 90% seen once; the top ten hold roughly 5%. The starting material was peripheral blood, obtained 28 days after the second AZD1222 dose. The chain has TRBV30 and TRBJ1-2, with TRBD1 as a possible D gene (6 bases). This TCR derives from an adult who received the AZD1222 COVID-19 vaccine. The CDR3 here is CAWSEGRGYGYTF. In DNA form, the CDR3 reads TGTGCCTGGAGTGAGGGCAGGGGCTATGGCTACACCTTC.